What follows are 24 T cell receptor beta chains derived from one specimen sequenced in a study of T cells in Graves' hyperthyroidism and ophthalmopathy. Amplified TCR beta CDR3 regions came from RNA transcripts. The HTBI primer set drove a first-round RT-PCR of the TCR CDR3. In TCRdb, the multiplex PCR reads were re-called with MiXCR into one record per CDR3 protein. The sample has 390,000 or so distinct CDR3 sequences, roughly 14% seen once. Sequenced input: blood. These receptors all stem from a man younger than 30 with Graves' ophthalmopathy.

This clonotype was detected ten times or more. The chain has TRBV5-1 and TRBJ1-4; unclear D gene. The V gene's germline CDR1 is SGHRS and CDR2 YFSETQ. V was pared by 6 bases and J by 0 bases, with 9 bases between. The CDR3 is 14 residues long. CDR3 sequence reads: CASKGDTTNEKLFF. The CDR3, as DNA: TGCGCCAGCAAGGGAGACACAACTAATGAAAAACTGTTTTTT.

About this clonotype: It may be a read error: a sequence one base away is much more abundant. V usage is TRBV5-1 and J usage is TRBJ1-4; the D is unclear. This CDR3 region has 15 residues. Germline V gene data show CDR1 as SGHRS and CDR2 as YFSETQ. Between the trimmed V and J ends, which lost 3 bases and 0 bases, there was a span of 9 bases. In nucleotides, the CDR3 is TGCGCCAGCAGCTCGTCAGCATCAACTAATGAAAAACTGTTTTTT. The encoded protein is CASSSSASTNEKLFF.

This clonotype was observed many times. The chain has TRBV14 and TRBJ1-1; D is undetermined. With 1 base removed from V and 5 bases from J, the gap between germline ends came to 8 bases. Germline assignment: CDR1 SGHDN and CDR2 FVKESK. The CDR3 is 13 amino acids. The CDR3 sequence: CASSQGRRTEAFF. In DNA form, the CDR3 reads TGTGCCAGCAGCCAAGGGAGGAGGACTGAAGCTTTCTTT.

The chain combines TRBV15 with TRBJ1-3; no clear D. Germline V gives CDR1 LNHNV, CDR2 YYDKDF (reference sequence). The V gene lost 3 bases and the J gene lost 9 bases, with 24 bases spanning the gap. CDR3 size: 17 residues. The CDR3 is CATSSEQTNEDGPTIYF. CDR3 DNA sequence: TGTGCCACCAGCAGTGAACAAACTAACGAGGACGGCCCCACCATATATTTT.

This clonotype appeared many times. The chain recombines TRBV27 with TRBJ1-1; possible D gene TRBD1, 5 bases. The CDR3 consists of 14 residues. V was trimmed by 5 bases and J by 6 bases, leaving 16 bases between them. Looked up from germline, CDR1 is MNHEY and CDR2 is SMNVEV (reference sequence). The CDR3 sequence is CASSNQGSNSEAFF. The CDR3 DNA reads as TGTGCCAGCAGTAATCAGGGTTCCAACTCTGAAGCTTTCTTT.

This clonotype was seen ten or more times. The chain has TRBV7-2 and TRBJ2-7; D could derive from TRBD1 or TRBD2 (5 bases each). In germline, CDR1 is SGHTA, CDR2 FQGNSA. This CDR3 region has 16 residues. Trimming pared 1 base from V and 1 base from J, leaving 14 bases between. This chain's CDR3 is CASSLGWGFRSYEQYF. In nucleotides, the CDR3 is TGTGCCAGCAGCTTAGGGTGGGGGTTCCGGTCCTACGAGCAGTACTTC.

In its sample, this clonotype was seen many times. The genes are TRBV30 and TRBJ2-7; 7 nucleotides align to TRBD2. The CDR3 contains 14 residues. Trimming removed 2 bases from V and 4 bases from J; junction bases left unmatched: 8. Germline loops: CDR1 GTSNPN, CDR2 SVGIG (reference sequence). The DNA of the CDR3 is TGTGCCTGGAGTCAGAGCGGGAACCTTTACGAGCAGTACTTC. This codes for CAWSQSGNLYEQYF.

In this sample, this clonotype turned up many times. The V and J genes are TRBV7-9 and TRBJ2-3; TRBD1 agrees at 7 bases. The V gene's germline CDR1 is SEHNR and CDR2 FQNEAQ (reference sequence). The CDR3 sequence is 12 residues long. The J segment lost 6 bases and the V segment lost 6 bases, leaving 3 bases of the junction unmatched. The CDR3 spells CASSTTGDTQYF. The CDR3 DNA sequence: TGTGCCAGCAGTACGACAGGGGATACGCAGTATTTT.

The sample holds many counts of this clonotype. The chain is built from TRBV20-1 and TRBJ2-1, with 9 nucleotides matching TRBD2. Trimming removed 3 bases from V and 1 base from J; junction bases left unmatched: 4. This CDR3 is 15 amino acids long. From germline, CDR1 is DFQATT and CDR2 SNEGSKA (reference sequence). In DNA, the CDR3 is TGCAGTGCTAGGCCCCTAGCGGGATCCTACAATGAGCAGTTCTTC. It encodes CSARPLAGSYNEQFF.

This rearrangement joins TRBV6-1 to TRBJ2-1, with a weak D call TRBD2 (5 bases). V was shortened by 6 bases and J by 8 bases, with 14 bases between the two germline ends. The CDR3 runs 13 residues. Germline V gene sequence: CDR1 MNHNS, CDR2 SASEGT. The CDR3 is CASSHMSGDEQFF. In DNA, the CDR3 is TGTGCCAGCAGCCATATGTCCGGGGATGAGCAGTTCTTC.

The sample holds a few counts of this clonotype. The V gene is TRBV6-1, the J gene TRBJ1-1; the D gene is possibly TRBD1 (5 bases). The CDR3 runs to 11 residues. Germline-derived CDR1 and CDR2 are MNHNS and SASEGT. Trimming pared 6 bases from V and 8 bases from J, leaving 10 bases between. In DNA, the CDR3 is TGTGCCAGCAGGGAGGAGGGGGAAGCTTTCTTT. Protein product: CASREEGEAFF.

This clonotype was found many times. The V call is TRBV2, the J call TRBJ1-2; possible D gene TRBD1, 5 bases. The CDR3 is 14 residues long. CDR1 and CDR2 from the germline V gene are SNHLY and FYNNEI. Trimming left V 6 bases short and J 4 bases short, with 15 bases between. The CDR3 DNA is TGTGCCAGCAGGAAGATACAGGATTCCTATGGCTACACCTTC. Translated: CASRKIQDSYGYTF.

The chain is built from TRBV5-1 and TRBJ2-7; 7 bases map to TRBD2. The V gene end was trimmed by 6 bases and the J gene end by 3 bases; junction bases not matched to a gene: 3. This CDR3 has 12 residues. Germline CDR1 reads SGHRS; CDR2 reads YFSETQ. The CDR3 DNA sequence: TGCGCCAGCATGGGCGGGAGCTACGAGCAGTACTTC. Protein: CASMGGSYEQYF.

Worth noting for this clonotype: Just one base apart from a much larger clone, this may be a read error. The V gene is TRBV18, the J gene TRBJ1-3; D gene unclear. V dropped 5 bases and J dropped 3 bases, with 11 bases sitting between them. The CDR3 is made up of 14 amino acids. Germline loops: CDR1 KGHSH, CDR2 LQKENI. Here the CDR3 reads CASSSEEIGNTIYF. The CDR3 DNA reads TGTGCCAGCTCATCAGAGGAAATTGGAAACACCATATATTTT. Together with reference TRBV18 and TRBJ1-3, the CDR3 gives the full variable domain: NAGVMQNPRHLVRRRGQEARLRCSPMKGHSHVYWYRQLPEEGLKFMVYLQKENIIDESGMPKERFSAEFPKEGPSILRIQQVVRGDSAAYFCASSSEEIGNTIYFGEGSWLTVV.

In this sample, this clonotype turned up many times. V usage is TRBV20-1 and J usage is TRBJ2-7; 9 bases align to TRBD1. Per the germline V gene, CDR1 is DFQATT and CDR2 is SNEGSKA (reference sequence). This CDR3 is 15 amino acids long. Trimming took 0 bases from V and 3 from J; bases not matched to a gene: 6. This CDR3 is CSARDPRDRDYEQYF. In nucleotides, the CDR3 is TGCAGTGCTAGAGATCCACGGGACAGGGACTACGAGCAGTACTTC.

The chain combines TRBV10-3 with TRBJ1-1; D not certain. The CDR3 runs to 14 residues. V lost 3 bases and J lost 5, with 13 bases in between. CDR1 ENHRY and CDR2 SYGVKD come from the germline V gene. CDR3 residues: CAISDNKRKTEAFF. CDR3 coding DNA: TGTGCCATCAGTGATAACAAGCGAAAGACTGAAGCTTTCTTT.

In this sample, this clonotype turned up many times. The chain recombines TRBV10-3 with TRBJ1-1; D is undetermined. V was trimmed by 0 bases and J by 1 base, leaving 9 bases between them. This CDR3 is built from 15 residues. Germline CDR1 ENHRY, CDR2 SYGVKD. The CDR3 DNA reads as TGTGCCATCAGTGAGTCTCTTCAGGCGAACACTGAAGCTTTCTTT. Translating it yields CAISESLQANTEAFF.

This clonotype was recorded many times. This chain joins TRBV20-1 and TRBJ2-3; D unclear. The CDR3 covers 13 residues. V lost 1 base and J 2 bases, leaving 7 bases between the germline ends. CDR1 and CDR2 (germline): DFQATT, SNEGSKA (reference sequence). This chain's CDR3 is CSARGTFTDTQYF. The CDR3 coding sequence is TGCAGTGCTAGAGGGACCTTCACAGATACGCAGTATTTT.

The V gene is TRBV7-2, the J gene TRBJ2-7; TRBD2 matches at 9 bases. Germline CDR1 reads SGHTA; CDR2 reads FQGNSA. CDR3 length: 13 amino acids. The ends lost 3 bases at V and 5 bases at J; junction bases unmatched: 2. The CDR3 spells CASSLASGNEQYF. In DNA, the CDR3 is TGTGCCAGCAGCTTGGCTAGCGGGAACGAGCAGTACTTC.

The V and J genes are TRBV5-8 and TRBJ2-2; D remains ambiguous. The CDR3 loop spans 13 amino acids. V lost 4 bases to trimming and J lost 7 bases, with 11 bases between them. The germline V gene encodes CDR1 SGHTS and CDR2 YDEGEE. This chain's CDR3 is CASSVDQLGELFF. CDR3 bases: TGTGCCAGCAGCGTCGATCAGCTCGGGGAGCTGTTTTTT.

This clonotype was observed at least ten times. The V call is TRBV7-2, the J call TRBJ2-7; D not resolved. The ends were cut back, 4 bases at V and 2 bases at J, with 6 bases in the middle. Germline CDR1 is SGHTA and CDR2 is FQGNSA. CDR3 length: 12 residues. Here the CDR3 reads CASSSDTYEQYF. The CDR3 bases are TGTGCCAGCAGCTCAGACACCTACGAGCAGTACTTC.

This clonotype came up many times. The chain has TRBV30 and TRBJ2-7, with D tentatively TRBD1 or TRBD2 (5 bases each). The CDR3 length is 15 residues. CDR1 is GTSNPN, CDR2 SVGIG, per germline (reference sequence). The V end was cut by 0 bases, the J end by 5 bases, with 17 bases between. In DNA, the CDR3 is TGTGCCTGGAGTGTACGTTGGGGGATCGGGGACGAGCAGTACTTC. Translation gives CAWSVRWGIGDEQYF.

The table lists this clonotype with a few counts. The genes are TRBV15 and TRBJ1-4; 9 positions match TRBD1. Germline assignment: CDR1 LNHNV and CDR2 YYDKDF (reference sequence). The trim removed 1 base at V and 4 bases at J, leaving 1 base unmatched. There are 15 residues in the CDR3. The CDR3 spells CATSRGTGVNEKLFF. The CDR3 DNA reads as TGTGCCACCAGCAGAGGGACAGGGGTTAATGAAAAACTGTTTTTT.

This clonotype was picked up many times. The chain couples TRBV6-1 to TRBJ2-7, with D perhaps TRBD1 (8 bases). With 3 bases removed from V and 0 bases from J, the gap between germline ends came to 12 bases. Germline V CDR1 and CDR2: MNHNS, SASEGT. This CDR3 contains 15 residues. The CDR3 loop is CASSDHRGGSYEQYF. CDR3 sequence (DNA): TGTGCCAGCAGTGACCACAGGGGGGGCTCCTACGAGCAGTACTTC.